This T cell receptor beta chain originates from a study of T-cell memory formation after mild COVID-19. Via MiXCR, TCRdb re-called the 5' RACE reads, giving one row per CDR3 protein. The sample has 85,000 to 130,000 distinct CDR3 sequences, 11% seen once; the top ten hold roughly 40%. The V gene's germline CDR1 is MNHEY and CDR2 SMNVEV (reference sequence). The CDR3 has 11 residues. The source is a man in his late teens or twenties who had mild COVID-19 (a few samples of this study predate the infection). Cell type and time point are not known. Source material: PBMCs or a T cell subset sorted from them (not recorded which). The chain links TRBV27 to TRBJ1-2, with D perhaps TRBD1 (6 bases). The CDR3 DNA reads TGTGTCCAAGCTGGGGGCGGTGGCTACACCTTC. Amino acid sequence: CVQAGGGGYTF.